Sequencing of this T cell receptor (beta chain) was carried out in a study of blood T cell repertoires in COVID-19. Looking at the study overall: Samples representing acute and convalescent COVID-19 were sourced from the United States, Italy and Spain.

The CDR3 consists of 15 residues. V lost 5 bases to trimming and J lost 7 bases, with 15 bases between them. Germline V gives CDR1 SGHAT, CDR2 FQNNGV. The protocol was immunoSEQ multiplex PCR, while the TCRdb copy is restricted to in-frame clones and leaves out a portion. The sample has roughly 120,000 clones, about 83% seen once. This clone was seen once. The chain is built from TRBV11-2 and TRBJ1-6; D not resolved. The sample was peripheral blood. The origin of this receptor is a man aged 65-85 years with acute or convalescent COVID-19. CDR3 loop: CASSPRRSQNSPLHF. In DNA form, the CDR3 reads TGTGCCAGCAGCCCTAGACGGAGCCAAAATTCACCCCTCCACTTT.